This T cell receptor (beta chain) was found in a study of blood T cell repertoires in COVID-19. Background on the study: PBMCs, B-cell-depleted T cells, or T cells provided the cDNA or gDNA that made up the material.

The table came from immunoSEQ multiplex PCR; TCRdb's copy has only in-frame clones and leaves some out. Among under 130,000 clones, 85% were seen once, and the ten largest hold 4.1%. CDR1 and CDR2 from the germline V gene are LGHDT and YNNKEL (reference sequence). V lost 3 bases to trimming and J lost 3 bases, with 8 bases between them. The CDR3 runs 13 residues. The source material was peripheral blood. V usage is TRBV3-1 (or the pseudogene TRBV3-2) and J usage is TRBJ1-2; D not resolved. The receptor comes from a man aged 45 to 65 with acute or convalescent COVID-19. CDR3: CASSHVLDYGYTF. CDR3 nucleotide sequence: TGTGCCAGCAGCCATGTCCTAGACTATGGCTACACCTTC.